This T cell receptor beta chain was observed in a study of post-analysis software for immune sequencing data (dated by TCRdb to between 2014 and 2017). With regard to the full study: The recorded disease courses included relapsing-remitting, secondary progressive and progressive-relapsing multiple sclerosis, and some patients had no subtype annotation. The multiple sclerosis patient repertoires were compared with ten to eleven previously published healthy control repertoires from donors aged about 6 to 26 years. A subset of samples was prepared in parallel using single-end sample barcoding, then pooled and co-amplified after Illumina adapter ligation.

The method was PCR. Sequencing took place on an Illumina HiSeq 2500. To reduce PCR and sequencing biases, unique molecular identifiers were built into the TCR beta cDNA libraries. Every 1 to 10 million input T cells yielded approximately 500,000 cDNA molecules, meaning each molecule approximated one T cell. The patient libraries were prepared and sequenced using the same protocol as the earlier healthy control dataset. Within a given batch, samples were prepared together, multiplexed and sequenced on the same HiSeq lane. Turning to the authors' computational methods: MIGEC handled the raw barcoded reads, throwing out single-read molecular identifier groups before consensus assembly and CDR3 extraction. VDJtools was used for post-analysis of the clonotype tables, and diversity was normalized by down-sampling every dataset to the size of the smallest sample. Repertoire overlap clustering matched CDR3 amino acid but not nucleotide sequences to correct batch-related cross-sample contamination. TCRdb itself trimmed the public reads at Q25 with fastp, ran MiXCR and retained productive beta chains. Rows are combined by CDR3 protein, so each entry shows the most common genes and DNA. The V and J calls here are based on TCRdb, not the publication. Present in this sample are a few hundred thousand distinct CDR3 sequences, less than 40% of which were seen just once. More than 4% of the sample is taken by the ten largest.

This clonotype was picked up one time. Its antigen specificity is not known. Per-nucleotide qualities are absent, and no much larger clonotype sits a single base away. One read gives only weak evidence. What the research found in general, with its limitations: Significantly lower normalized Chao1 diversity was found in multiple sclerosis patients than in controls, suggesting substantial peripheral T-cell clonal expansion. The control group was slightly older than the multiple sclerosis patient group. Roughly 5 TRBV segments, including TRBV5-6, TRBV5-1 and TRBV20-1, were significantly more frequent in patients than controls. When samples were clustered directly using the F measure, samples prepared in the same batch co-clustered strongly, which prompted a batch-effect correction.

To demonstrate the VDJtools post-analysis software, TCR beta repertoires were profiled from the peripheral blood of about 14 young patients with multiple sclerosis. The multiple sclerosis patients were children and adolescents ranging in age from roughly 6 to 15 years. The CDR3, from cysteine to phenylalanine, totals 16 residues. Solely the CDR3 DNA is kept, with 48 bases framed from the first base. V is pared back by 1 base and J by 7 bases, with 16 bases lying between the germline termini. Reading the germline V gene (reference sequence) gives CDR1 LNHNV and CDR2 YYDKDF. Recombination joined TRBV15 with TRBJ1-4; no D gene can be assigned with confidence. The TCR comes from a girl aged 5-17 years with multiple sclerosis. The sequencing sample was made of blood. The bases read TGTGCCACCAGCAGAGCCAAGCTCTGGTGGGGTGAAAAACTGTTTTTT. Its protein is CATSRAKLWWGEKLFF.